One sample yielded the 10 T cell receptor beta chains listed below, sequenced in a study of beta chain features in type 1 diabetes. Study-wide results and caveats: Shortening that was moderate but significant affected the TCRB CDR3s of Type 1 diabetes patients in all four CD4+ subsets.

These receptors have no identified antigens. cDNA synthesis used the whole RNA isolate, giving expressed TCRB sequences. Sequenced by immunoSEQ multiplex PCR; TCRdb stores in-frame clones only, minus some. This table has around 250,000 clones, roughly 13% appearing once. Sequences were obtained from naive CD4+ T cells from blood. These receptors all stem from a man aged 25-45 years with type 1 diabetes.

The J gene is TRBJ2-5, the V gene TRBV27, with unresolved D. Trimming took 8 bases from V and 5 from J, leaving 15 bases between them. The germline V gene has CDR1 MNHEY and CDR2 SMNVEV (reference sequence). The CDR3 extends over 13 amino acids. CDR3 sequence reads: CASSRRSRETQYF. For the CDR3, the DNA is TGTGCCAGCTCGAGGAGATCTAGGGAGACCCAGTACTTC.

This chain uses TRBV4-3 with TRBJ1-2; D is uncertain. CDR1 and CDR2 from the germline V gene are LGHNA and YSLEER. CDR3 length: 16 amino acids. V was cut by 1 base and J by 2 bases, with 14 bases left in between. The CDR3 spells CASSQVGKRENYGYTF. As DNA, the CDR3 is TGCGCCAGCAGCCAAGTGGGGAAGCGGGAAAACTATGGCTACACCTTC.

This clone was detected only a few times. The chain carries TRBV2 and TRBJ2-7; TRBD1 is a possible D gene (5 bases). The CDR3 covers 13 residues. Trimming took 8 bases from V and 6 from J, leaving 17 bases between them. From germline, CDR1 is SNHLY and CDR2 FYNNEI. The CDR3 coding sequence is TGTGCCAGCGTGGGGCAGGCAATTCGCGAGCAGTACTTC. Amino acids: CASVGQAIREQYF. The full variable domain, completed using reference TRBV2 and TRBJ2-7, is EPEVTQTPSHQVTQMGQEVILRCVPISNHLYFYWYRQILGQKVEFLVSFYNNEISEKSEIFDDQFSVERPDGSNFTLKIRSTKLEDSAMYFCASVGQAIREQYFGPGTRLTVT.

This clone was seen more than once but under ten times. The V and J genes are TRBV11-1 and TRBJ2-7; 8 bases are shared with TRBD2. The CDR3 loop spans 15 amino acids. Germline lookup yields CDR1 SGHAT and CDR2 FQDESV (reference sequence). The V segment lost 1 base and the J segment 2 bases; nucleotides outside the gene matches: 4. CDR3 DNA: TGTGCCAGCAGCTTAGTGCCGGGAGGGACCTACGAGCAGTACTTC. Its protein is CASSLVPGGTYEQYF.

In nucleotides, the CDR3 is TGTGCCAGCAGTTTATCAACGGGCCAAGAGACCCAGTACTTC. It is translated as CASSLSTGQETQYF. The V call is TRBV27, the J call TRBJ2-5; D is undetermined. CDR1 and CDR2 (germline): MNHEY, SMNVEV (reference sequence). The CDR3 has 14 residues. The V end lost 0 bases, the J end lost 1 base, and 6 bases lay between the germline ends.

The gene calls are TRBV6-5 and TRBJ1-1; D gene uncertain. Germline V CDR1 and CDR2: MNHEY, SVGAGI. V was pared by 2 bases and J by 0 bases, with 13 bases between. The CDR3 has 16 amino acids. The CDR3 DNA follows: TGTGCCAGCAGTTACAATAGAAGAGTATTGAACACTGAAGCTTTCTTT. This codes for CASSYNRRVLNTEAFF.

This clone was counted between two and nine times. V gene TRBV19 combines with J gene TRBJ2-7; D possibly corresponds to TRBD2 (5 bases). Looked up from germline, CDR1 is LNHDA and CDR2 is SQIVND (reference sequence). Trimming shortened V by 6 bases and J by 4 bases, and 16 bases separated the two germline ends. This CDR3 is 14 amino acids long. CDR3 nucleotide sequence: TGTGCCAGTAGCCGGCTAGCCAAGCGGTACGAGCAGTACTTC. Protein sequence: CASSRLAKRYEQYF.

In this sample, this clone turned up a few times. The genes are TRBV4-2 and TRBJ2-1; 11 positions agree with TRBD2. With 2 bases clipped from V and 2 bases from J, the junction kept 8 bases outside the gene matches. Germline V gene data show CDR1 as LGHNA and CDR2 as YNFKEQ. The CDR3 spans 18 residues. CDR3 in DNA: TGTGCCAGCAGCCAACAGATAGCGGGAGGGGGGACCTACAATGAGCAGTTCTTC. Its translation: CASSQQIAGGGTYNEQFF.

In this sample, this clone turned up a few times. This chain uses TRBV29-1 with TRBJ1-4; D might be TRBD1 (6 bases). The CDR3 covers 12 residues. Germline lookup yields CDR1 SQVTM and CDR2 ANQGSEA. V was cut by 6 bases and J by 6 bases, with 11 bases left in between. The CDR3 DNA reads as TGCAGCGTAAGGGGGACCCATGAAAAACTGTTTTTT. Residues: CSVRGTHEKLFF.

The V and J genes are TRBV18 and TRBJ2-2; TRBD2 is a possible D gene (6 bases). Germline assignment: CDR1 KGHSH and CDR2 LQKENI. The CDR3 consists of 14 residues. Trimming pared 0 bases from V and 5 bases from J, leaving 7 bases between. The CDR3 DNA sequence: TGTGCCAGCTCACCACCAGGGAGGACCGGGGAGCTGTTTTTT. The encoded protein is CASSPPGRTGELFF.